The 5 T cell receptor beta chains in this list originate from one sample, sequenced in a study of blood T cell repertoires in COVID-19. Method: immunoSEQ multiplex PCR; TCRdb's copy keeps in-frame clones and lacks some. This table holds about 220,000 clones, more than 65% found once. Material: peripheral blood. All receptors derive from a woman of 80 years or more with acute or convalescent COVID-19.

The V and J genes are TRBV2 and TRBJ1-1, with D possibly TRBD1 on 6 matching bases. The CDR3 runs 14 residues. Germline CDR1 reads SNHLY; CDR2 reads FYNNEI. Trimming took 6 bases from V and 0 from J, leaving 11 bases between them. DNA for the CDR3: TGTGCCAGCAGCCAGACAGGCCTGAACACTGAAGCTTTCTTT. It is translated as CASSQTGLNTEAFF.

The chain's CDR3 is CATSDPPDRAKDTQYF. The CDR3, as DNA: TGTGCCACCAGTGATCCCCCGGACAGGGCAAAAGATACGCAGTATTTT. The rearrangement joins TRBV24-1 to TRBJ2-3, with 8 bases identical to TRBD1. From germline, CDR1 is KGHDR and CDR2 SFDVKD. Trimming removed 3 bases from V and 5 bases from J; junction bases left unmatched: 9. The CDR3 covers 16 residues.

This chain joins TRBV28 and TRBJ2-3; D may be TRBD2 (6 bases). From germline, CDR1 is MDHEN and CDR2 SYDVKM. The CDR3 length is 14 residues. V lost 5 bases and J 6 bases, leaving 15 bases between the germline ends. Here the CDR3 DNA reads TGTGCCAGCAGTGGGACTTTTGGGGCGGATACGCAGTATTTT. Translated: CASSGTFGADTQYF.

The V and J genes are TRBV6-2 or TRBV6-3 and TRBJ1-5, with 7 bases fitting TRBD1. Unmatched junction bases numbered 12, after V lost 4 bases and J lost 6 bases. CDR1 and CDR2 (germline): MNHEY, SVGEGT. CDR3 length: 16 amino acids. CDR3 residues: CASSLLSQGGGQPQHF. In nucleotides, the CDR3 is TGTGCCAGCAGTTTGCTAAGCCAGGGGGGAGGTCAGCCCCAGCATTTT.

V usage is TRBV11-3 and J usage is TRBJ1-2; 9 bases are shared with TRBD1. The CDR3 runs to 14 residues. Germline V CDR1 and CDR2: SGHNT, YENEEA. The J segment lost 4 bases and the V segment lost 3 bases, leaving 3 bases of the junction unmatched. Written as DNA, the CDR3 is TGTGCCAGCAGCTTGGGACAGGGTTCCTATGGCTACACCTTC. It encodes CASSLGQGSYGYTF.